These 8 T cell receptor beta chains came from one sample sequenced in a study of blood T cells in healthy people across ages. Combining a sample-barcoded 5' primer with a J-beta primer mix, a second PCR ran for about 7 to 11 cycles. TCRdb re-derived calls from the 5' RACE reads in MiXCR, one entry per CDR3 protein. The sample records around 2 million distinct CDR3 sequences, about two fifths being singletons. The sample was blood. Receptor source: a human donor in good health.

This clonotype turned up a few times. J is TRBJ2-5 and V is TRBV3-1, with D possibly being TRBD1 (5 bases). Germline CDR1 is LGHDT and CDR2 is YNNKEL (reference sequence). This CDR3 spans 15 amino acids. V was clipped by 1 base and J by 5 bases, with 14 bases between them. The CDR3 nucleotides read TGTGCCAGCAGCCAAGTAATGTCAGGGTTGGAGACCCAGTACTTC. Its protein is CASSQVMSGLETQYF.

The V and J genes are TRBV6-2 or TRBV6-3 and TRBJ1-5; 7 bases fit TRBD1. The CDR3 runs to 14 residues. V gave up 6 bases and J gave up 3 bases; unmatched junction bases: 5. Germline V CDR1 and CDR2: MNHEY, SVGEGT. The CDR3 spells CASRMTGNNQPQHF. As DNA, the CDR3 is TGTGCCAGCAGAATGACAGGGAACAATCAGCCCCAGCATTTT.

This clonotype was observed a handful of times. The gene calls are TRBV14 and TRBJ2-3, with D possibly TRBD2 on 5 matching bases. CDR3 length: 14 amino acids. With 0 bases removed from V and 5 bases from J, the gap between germline ends came to 9 bases. Germline-derived CDR1 and CDR2 are SGHDN and FVKESK. CDR3 sequence (DNA): TGTGCCAGCAGCCAAGAGGCTGGGAGAGATACGCAGTATTTT. This gives the protein CASSQEAGRDTQYF. Supplemented by reference TRBV14 and TRBJ2-3, the full variable domain reads EAGVTQFPSHSVIEKGQTVTLRCDPISGHDNLYWYRRVMGKEIKFLLHFVKESKQDESGMPNNRFLAERTGGTYSTLKVQPAELEDSGVYFCASSQEAGRDTQYFGPGTRLTVL.

The chain employs TRBV20-1 and TRBJ2-1, with D perhaps TRBD2 (7 bases). CDR1 is DFQATT and CDR2 is SNEGSKA in the germline V gene (reference sequence). The CDR3 runs 16 residues. The V gene lost 7 bases and the J gene lost 3 bases, with 22 bases spanning the gap. The CDR3 loop reads CSVRGGVGPLYNEQFF. The CDR3, as DNA: TGCAGTGTGAGGGGGGGCGTGGGGCCCCTCTACAATGAGCAGTTCTTC.

The V and J genes are TRBV11-2 and TRBJ2-5, with D tentatively TRBD1 or TRBD2 (5 bases each). There are 15 residues in the CDR3. V gave up 2 bases and J gave up 5 bases, with 15 bases separating them. Germline CDR1 reads SGHAT; CDR2 reads FQNNGV. CDR3 coding DNA: TGTGCCAGCAGCTTAAGGGCGTCGGGGACGGAGACCCAGTACTTC. This gives the protein CASSLRASGTETQYF. The variable domain in full, completed from reference TRBV11-2 and TRBJ2-5, reads EAGVAQSPRYKIIEKRQSVAFWCNPISGHATLYWYQQILGQGPKLLIQFQNNGVVDDSQLPKDRFSAERLKGVDSTLKIQPAKLEDSAVYLCASSLRASGTETQYFGPGTRLLVL.

This chain uses TRBV6-2 or TRBV6-3 with TRBJ2-5; 7 nucleotides align to TRBD2. CDR3 length equals 18 residues. Germline CDR1 is MNHEY and CDR2 is SVGEGT. V trimming: 2 bases; J trimming: 3 bases; junction bases outside the gene matches: 15. The CDR3 DNA reads TGTGCCAGCAGTTACGATTCTTACACCGGGGGGAATGAAGAGACCCAGTACTTC. It yields the protein CASSYDSYTGGNEETQYF.

The chain has TRBV29-1 and TRBJ2-5; 11 nucleotides line up with TRBD1. The CDR3 contains 13 residues. The V and J ends lost 8 bases and 4 bases, in that order; junction bases with no gene match: 6. The germline CDR1 and CDR2 sequences are SQVTM and ANQGSEA. The CDR3 protein is CSLRTGGGETQYF. CDR3 coding DNA: TGCAGCCTCCGGACAGGGGGCGGAGAGACCCAGTACTTC. Full variable domain (rest looked up from reference TRBV29-1 and TRBJ2-5): SAVISQKPSRDICQRGTSLTIQCQVDSQVTMMFWYRQQPGQSLTLIATANQGSEATYESGFVIDKFPISRPNLTFSTLTVSNMSPEDSSIYLCSLRTGGGETQYFGPGTRLLVL.

This clonotype was counted once. The CDR3 nucleotides are TGTGCCAGCAGCTCCGACGGGGGTAGCACTGAAGCTTTCTTT. Residues: CASSSDGGSTEAFF. The V gene is TRBV7-9, the J gene TRBJ1-1, with D maybe TRBD1 (5 bases). The germline CDR1 and CDR2 sequences are SEHNR and FQNEAQ (reference sequence). V was clipped by 4 bases and J by 4 bases, with 13 bases between them. The CDR3 runs to 14 residues. Together with reference TRBV7-9 and TRBJ1-1, the CDR3 gives the full variable domain: DTGVSQNPRHKITKRGQNVTFRCDPISEHNRLYWYRQTLGQGPEFLTYFQNEAQLEKSRLLSDRFSAERPKGSFSTLEIQRTEQGDSAMYLCASSSDGGSTEAFFGQGTRLTVV.